Below are 32 T cell receptor beta chains sequenced from a single sample in a study of early T cells in non-severe SARS-CoV-2 infection. MiXCR, run by TCRdb on the 5' RACE reads, gives a single entry per CDR3 protein. The table has 45,000 or so distinct CDR3 sequences, around 6.8% seen once. Material: whole blood. The receptor set was obtained from an adult who was a healthcare worker with PCR-confirmed SARS-CoV-2 infection or an uninfected control (not recorded which).

Ten or more counts support this clonotype. The rearrangement links TRBV7-6 to TRBJ1-4; 10 bases are shared with TRBD1. The CDR3 covers 16 residues. Germline CDR1 reads SGHVS; CDR2 reads FNYEAQ. The V segment lost 0 bases and the J segment 11 bases; nucleotides outside the gene matches: 9. As DNA, the CDR3 is TGTGCCAGCAGCTTAGCAGTGGGGACAGGGGTTTGGAAACTGTTTTTT. Its protein is CASSLAVGTGVWKLFF.

The chain joins TRBV6-2 or TRBV6-3 to TRBJ2-7, with D tentatively TRBD1 or TRBD2 (5 bases each). The CDR3 runs 15 residues. Trimming pared 4 bases from V and 1 base from J, leaving 14 bases between. Germline V CDR1 and CDR2: MNHEY, SVGEGT. CDR3 bases: TGTGCCAGCAGTTTGGGGACGGGTCTTTCCTACGAGCAGTACTTC. Translated, it gives CASSLGTGLSYEQYF.

The table lists this clonotype with many counts. This chain uses TRBV6-5 with TRBJ2-5; D unresolved. Trimming took 0 bases from V and 5 from J, leaving 10 bases between them. The length of the CDR3 is 14 residues. From germline, CDR1 is MNHEY and CDR2 SVGAGI. This chain's CDR3 is CASSYSLGPETQYF. The CDR3 DNA sequence: TGTGCCAGCAGTTACTCGCTAGGGCCCGAGACCCAGTACTTC.

This clonotype was seen repeatedly, ten times or more. The chain carries TRBV18 and TRBJ1-1; D may be TRBD1 (5 bases). V gave up 5 bases and J gave up 1 base, with 14 bases separating them. The CDR3 contains 15 residues. In germline, CDR1 is KGHSH, CDR2 LQKENI. DNA for the CDR3: TGTGCCAGCTCAGGATACAGGAGAAGGAACACTGAAGCTTTCTTT. Translated: CASSGYRRRNTEAFF.

This chain links TRBV6-2 or TRBV6-3 with TRBJ1-1; maybe TRBD1 (5 bases). Germline V lookup: CDR1 MNHEY, CDR2 SVGEGT. The CDR3 totals 13 residues. Trimming took 5 bases from V and 7 from J, leaving 14 bases between them. The CDR3 here is CASSQQGPLEAFF. The CDR3 DNA is TGTGCCAGCAGTCAGCAGGGCCCCCTTGAAGCTTTCTTT.

The chain has TRBV12-3 or TRBV12-4 and TRBJ2-2; TRBD2 is a possible D gene (6 bases). The germline V and J ends were trimmed by 7 bases and 1 base, with 10 bases remaining between them. The CDR3 sequence is 14 residues long. The CDR3 loop is CASNLGGNTGELFF. CDR3 bases: TGTGCCAGCAATCTGGGAGGGAACACCGGGGAGCTGTTTTTT.

This clonotype has a handful of counts. The rearrangement uses TRBV9 and TRBJ1-3; no clear D gene. Germline CDR1 and CDR2: SGDLS and YYNGEE. The CDR3 has 12 residues. The ends were cut back, 3 bases at V and 3 bases at J, with 4 bases in the middle. The CDR3 coding sequence is TGTGCCAGCAGCGGAGGTGGAAACACCATATATTTT. Its translation: CASSGGGNTIYF.

The table lists this clonotype with many counts. The chain recombines TRBV4-3 with TRBJ2-2; no firm D call. Trimming removed 0 bases at V and 4 bases at J, with 12 bases between. This CDR3 region has 16 residues. In germline, CDR1 is LGHNA, CDR2 YSLEER. In DNA, the CDR3 is TGCGCCAGCAGCCAAGATGAGCTCCAGGTCACCGGGGAGCTGTTTTTT. This gives the protein CASSQDELQVTGELFF.

This clonotype occurred many times. The rearrangement joins TRBV29-1 to TRBJ2-7, with a possible D match to TRBD1 (5 bases). CDR1 is SQVTM, CDR2 ANQGSEA, per germline. The CDR3 runs to 11 residues. V was pared by 5 bases and J by 3 bases, with 8 bases between. The CDR3 sequence is CSVHTGYEQYF. The DNA for the CDR3 is TGCAGCGTTCATACAGGCTACGAGCAGTACTTC.

This clonotype was picked up many times. J is TRBJ1-1 and V is TRBV7-9; a weak D match, TRBD1 (6 bases). V shed 5 bases and J shed 6 bases, with 13 bases lying between them. Germline V CDR1 and CDR2: SEHNR, FQNEAQ (reference sequence). This CDR3 spans 13 amino acids. The CDR3, as DNA: TGTGCCAGCAGCATACAGGGTTGGCCTGAAGCTTTCTTT. Protein product: CASSIQGWPEAFF.

There are many counts of this clonotype. V gene TRBV18 combines with J gene TRBJ2-2; no clear D. CDR1 and CDR2 (germline): KGHSH, LQKENI. The V and J ends lost 3 bases and 0 bases respectively, with 5 bases between them. CDR3 length equals 14 residues. In DNA, the CDR3 is TGTGCCAGCTCACCTTTCTCGAACACCGGGGAGCTGTTTTTT. It is translated as CASSPFSNTGELFF.

Many counts were recorded for this clonotype. The gene calls are TRBV29-1 and TRBJ1-2, with D tentatively TRBD1 (5 bases). V shed 2 bases and J shed 4 bases, with 17 bases lying between them. CDR3 length: 15 amino acids. Germline assignment: CDR1 SQVTM and CDR2 ANQGSEA. The CDR3 bases are TGCAGCGTTGAAAACGCCAGGGCGGCAAGCTATGGCTACACCTTC. Protein sequence: CSVENARAASYGYTF.

At least ten counts were recorded for this clonotype. The chain carries TRBV5-1 and TRBJ1-4; 8 positions agree with TRBD1. The CDR3 has 14 residues. Germline V lookup: CDR1 SGHRS, CDR2 YFSETQ. The V segment lost 4 bases and the J segment 6 bases; nucleotides outside the gene matches: 5. The CDR3 sequence is CASSLDREDEKLFF. The CDR3 nucleotides read TGCGCCAGCAGCCTGGACAGGGAGGATGAAAAACTGTTTTTT.

The rearrangement uses TRBV27 and TRBJ1-1; D gene unclear. With 6 bases removed from V and 7 bases from J, the gap between germline ends came to 18 bases. CDR3 length equals 14 residues. In germline, CDR1 is MNHEY, CDR2 SMNVEV (reference sequence). The CDR3 reads CASRVSHGFDEAFF. DNA of the CDR3: TGTGCCAGCAGGGTCTCCCATGGTTTCGATGAAGCTTTCTTT.

At least ten counts were recorded for this clonotype. The chain recombines TRBV6-1 with TRBJ1-5; D ambiguous. Germline CDR1 reads MNHNS; CDR2 reads SASEGT. The germline V and J ends were trimmed by 4 bases and 6 bases, with 7 bases remaining between them. This CDR3 has 12 residues. The CDR3 sequence is CASSVGGQPQHF. DNA for the CDR3: TGTGCCAGCAGTGTCGGAGGTCAGCCCCAGCATTTT.

This clonotype was found many times. DNA of the CDR3: TGTGCCAGCAGTTTAGCTGGGGCCAACGTCCTGACTTTC. This translates into CASSLAGANVLTF. The chain employs TRBV27 and TRBJ2-6, with D hard to call. Trimming took off 2 bases at V and 2 bases at J, with 1 base between the two ends. This CDR3 has 13 amino acids. The germline CDR1 and CDR2 sequences are MNHEY and SMNVEV (reference sequence).

The chain carries TRBV28 and TRBJ2-7; 7 positions agree with TRBD1. Looked up from germline, CDR1 is MDHEN and CDR2 is SYDVKM. CDR3 length equals 16 residues. This CDR3 is CVHKWREDRRDMEQYF. The CDR3 DNA is TGTGTCCATAAATGGCGAGAGGACAGGAGAGATATGGAGCAGTACTTC.

This clonotype appeared many times. The rearrangement links TRBV12-3 or TRBV12-4 to TRBJ1-6; D unresolved. CDR3 size: 12 residues. The V and J ends lost 6 bases and 10 bases respectively, with 10 bases between them. CDR3 bases: TGTGCCAGCAGGACGCGTAGGTCACCCCTCCACTTT. Protein: CASRTRRSPLHF.

This clonotype has a count of ten or more. The gene calls are TRBV5-6 and TRBJ2-7; D unresolved. The germline V gene has CDR1 SGHDT and CDR2 YYEEEE. The CDR3 contains 12 residues. Trimming cost V 4 bases and J 2 bases, with 7 bases left between them. CDR3 protein: CASSPETYEQYF. The CDR3 DNA is TGTGCCAGCAGCCCCGAGACCTACGAGCAGTACTTC.

This clonotype has at least ten counts. The rearrangement uses TRBV20-1 and TRBJ2-1; 7 bases agree with TRBD1. The germline CDR1 and CDR2 sequences are DFQATT and SNEGSKA (reference sequence). V was pared by 5 bases and J by 4 bases, with 8 bases of the junction left unmatched. The CDR3 is 14 amino acids. The CDR3 reads CSADRQGGYNEQFF. CDR3 DNA sequence: TGCAGTGCTGACCGACAGGGCGGGTACAATGAGCAGTTCTTC.

This clonotype was seen many times. CDR3 nucleotides: TGTGCCATTGGGGACGGGAGCAGCTCCTACAATGAGCAGTTCTTC. Its protein product is CAIGDGSSSYNEQFF. V usage is TRBV10-3 and J usage is TRBJ2-1; TRBD2 might be the D (6 bases). Trimming left V 9 bases short and J 0 bases short, with 15 bases between. Germline V gene lookup returns CDR1 ENHRY and CDR2 SYGVKD. The CDR3 covers 15 residues.

The sample holds many counts of this clonotype. V and J are TRBV12-3 or TRBV12-4 and TRBJ2-7; 11 positions match TRBD2. The ends lost 6 bases at V and 2 bases at J; junction bases unmatched: 6. This CDR3 spans 15 amino acids. DNA for the CDR3: TGTGCCAGCAGGGCTGGGACTAGCGGAGCCTACGAGCAGTACTTC. Translation: CASRAGTSGAYEQYF.

The chain carries TRBV27 and TRBJ1-6, with a weak D call TRBD1 (5 bases). V lost 6 bases to trimming and J lost 10 bases, with 16 bases between them. From germline, CDR1 is MNHEY and CDR2 SMNVEV (reference sequence). The CDR3 loop spans 14 amino acids. The CDR3 protein is CASRRDRRGSPLHF. CDR3 DNA sequence: TGTGCCAGCAGGAGGGACCGCCGGGGGTCACCCCTCCACTTT.

Many counts were recorded for this clonotype. The genes are TRBV7-6 and TRBJ2-3; D uncertain. Germline values: CDR1 SGHVS, CDR2 FNYEAQ. This CDR3 is 14 amino acids long. Trimming left V 1 base short and J 6 bases short, with 11 bases between. The CDR3 region has the DNA TGTGCCAGCAGCTTAGGGGTAGGCAGGGATACGCAGTATTTT. This translates into CASSLGVGRDTQYF.

This clonotype has ten or more counts. The CDR3 region is CASGSILSIRSYEQYF. The CDR3 bases are TGCGCCAGTGGCAGTATCCTAAGTATCCGGTCCTACGAGCAGTACTTC. V gene TRBV10-1 combines with J gene TRBJ2-7; D gene uncertain. Germline V gives CDR1 WNHNN, CDR2 SYGVQD (reference sequence). Trimming left V 9 bases short and J 1 base short, with 22 bases between. CDR3 size: 16 residues.

The chain is built from TRBV6-5 and TRBJ1-1; a weak D match, TRBD1 (5 bases). This CDR3 comprises 14 residues. Germline-derived CDR1 and CDR2 are MNHEY and SVGAGI. Trimming left V 5 bases short and J 4 bases short, with 14 bases between. This CDR3 is CASSPPGVPTEAFF. Here the CDR3 DNA reads TGTGCCAGCAGTCCCCCGGGGGTTCCCACTGAAGCTTTCTTT.

The table lists this clonotype with a few counts. The gene calls are TRBV2 and TRBJ2-1, with D hard to call. V dropped 6 bases and J dropped 7 bases, with 7 bases sitting between them. Germline V gives CDR1 SNHLY, CDR2 FYNNEI. The CDR3 totals 11 residues. CDR3 loop: CASRLGNEQFF. The CDR3 nucleotides read TGTGCCAGCAGGTTGGGGAATGAGCAGTTCTTC.

The chain has TRBV28 and TRBJ2-3; perhaps TRBD2 as D (5 bases). V was pared by 3 bases and J by 6 bases, with 22 bases between. The germline V gene encodes CDR1 MDHEN and CDR2 SYDVKM. CDR3 size: 17 residues. The DNA for the CDR3 is TGTGCCAGCAGTTTCCCCTATAATCTAGCTCACGCGGATACGCAGTATTTT. Translated: CASSFPYNLAHADTQYF.

In this sample, this clonotype turned up many times. The chain combines TRBV29-1 with TRBJ2-5, with D maybe TRBD1 (6 bases). CDR3 size: 14 residues. Deletions cut 4 bases from V and 5 bases from J, with 17 bases between. In germline, CDR1 is SQVTM, CDR2 ANQGSEA. The CDR3 DNA follows: TGCAGCGTTGTGTCCTACAGGGACACGGAGACCCAGTACTTC. Its translation is CSVVSYRDTETQYF.

This clonotype showed up many times. The CDR3 bases are TGTGCCACCAGTGGCGGGACAGACTCCTACAATGAGCAGTTCTTC. Amino acids: CATSGGTDSYNEQFF. This rearrangement joins TRBV24-1 to TRBJ2-1; a weak D match, TRBD1 (7 bases). CDR1 is KGHDR and CDR2 is SFDVKD in the germline V gene. The V end was cut by 5 bases, the J end by 0 bases, with 10 bases between. The CDR3 runs 15 residues.

V and J are TRBV5-6 and TRBJ2-5, with unresolved D. There are 13 residues in the CDR3. Trimming shortened V by 2 bases and J by 1 base, and 6 bases separated the two germline ends. The germline V gene encodes CDR1 SGHDT and CDR2 YYEEEE. CDR3 DNA: TGTGCCAGCAGCTTTAGCAGCCAAGAGACCCAGTACTTC. Amino acid sequence: CASSFSSQETQYF.

This clonotype is medium-sized. The chain uses TRBV5-1 and TRBJ2-7, with TRBD2 as a possible D gene (5 bases). From germline, CDR1 is SGHRS and CDR2 YFSETQ. Between the trimmed V and J ends, which lost 5 bases and 3 bases, there was a span of 18 bases. This CDR3 is built from 15 residues. The CDR3 here is CASRTDFNHRYEQYF. The CDR3 region has the DNA TGCGCCAGCAGGACGGACTTCAACCACCGCTACGAGCAGTACTTC.